This TCR beta chain comes out of a study of blood T cell repertoires in COVID-19. Whole-study context: The cDNA or gDNA used as material had been derived from T cells, B-cell-depleted T cells, or PBMCs.

Recruits, aged about 18 to 100 years, lived in 24 US areas. The study assigned cohorts using participant-reported clinical history. In the original analysis: Amplification of reference gene primers provided the estimated nucleated cell counts. Method: immunoSEQ multiplex PCR; TCRdb's copy keeps in-frame clones and lacks some. V and J calls and clone size are as listed in that table; D and trimming were resolved from the DNA. The top ten hold 2% to 2.5% of the sample, which has fewer than 300,000 clones, under 95% seen once. V was cut by 5 bases and J by 7 bases, with 11 bases left in between. This CDR3 comprises 13 residues. Germline assignment: CDR1 SGHTA and CDR2 FQGTGA.

Sequenced: PBMCs or T cells enriched from blood (not recorded which). This sequence was found in a woman between 35 and 50 years old with acute COVID-19. The chain employs TRBV7-3 and TRBJ1-4; the D gene is possibly TRBD1 (6 bases). This chain's CDR3 is CASSRSRGEKLFF. The CDR3 nucleotides read TGTGCCAGCAGCAGATCCAGGGGTGAAAAACTGTTTTTT.